What follows are 30 T cell receptor beta chains derived from one specimen sequenced in a study of T-cell reconstitution after alpha-beta-depleted transplantation in children (dated by TCRdb to the mid-2010s). Reading the label with the study, this specimen's treatment or condition is: allogeneic hematopoietic cell transplantation with graft depleted of TCRalphabeta T cells and CD19 B cells. The library was produced with PCR. Sequenced on an Illumina HiSeq 2500. TCR libraries were prepared with molecular barcoding, using unique molecular identifiers to normalize TCRbeta repertoire quantification. TCRdb's own reprocessing of the public reads used fastp at Q25 and MiXCR and kept productive beta chains. Merged by CDR3 protein, the rows form single entries marked with the most common genes and DNA. Present in this sample are 900,000 or so distinct CDR3 sequences, roughly 16% of which were seen just once. Together, the top ten hold approximately 5% of the sample.

The sequences come from PBMCs, mostly from graft donor cells, collected 360 days after TCRalphabeta/CD19-depleted stem cell transplant. The receptors originated from a male patient younger than 18 who had a stem cell transplant for acute lymphoblastic leukemia, so the T cells may come from the graft donor.

This clonotype came up many times. The V gene is TRBV5-1, the J gene TRBJ2-1; 10 positions match TRBD2. The V gene end was trimmed by 4 bases and the J gene end by 6 bases; junction bases not matched to a gene: 7. The V gene's germline CDR1 is SGHRS and CDR2 YFSETQ. The CDR3 loop spans 15 amino acids. CDR3 loop: CASSVASGSFNEQFF. In DNA form, the CDR3 reads TGCGCCAGCAGCGTCGCTAGCGGGAGTTTCAATGAGCAGTTCTTC.

The chain links TRBV9 to TRBJ1-6, with D possibly TRBD1 on 6 matching bases. The V end lost 3 bases, the J end lost 0 bases, and 16 bases lay between the germline ends. The CDR3 is 18 residues long. The V gene's germline CDR1 is SGDLS and CDR2 YYNGEE. CDR3 nucleotides: TGTGCCAGCAGCGCGACAGGTAGAAGGGGCTCCTATAATTCACCCCTCCACTTT. Translated, it gives CASSATGRRGSYNSPLHF.

The chain couples TRBV27 to TRBJ2-7; D might be TRBD1 (6 bases). Trimming cost V 2 bases and J 9 bases, with 14 bases left between them. Germline V lookup: CDR1 MNHEY, CDR2 SMNVEV (reference sequence). The CDR3 consists of 13 residues. CDR3 nucleotide sequence: TGTGCCAGCAGTTTAACGCCAGGGGATGTGCAGTACTTC. Amino acid sequence: CASSLTPGDVQYF.

This clonotype turned up a few times. The V gene is TRBV11-2, the J gene TRBJ2-1; D unresolved. Germline V CDR1 and CDR2: SGHAT, FQNNGV. The germline V and J ends were trimmed by 1 base and 10 bases, with 8 bases remaining between them. The CDR3 consists of 12 residues. The CDR3 coding sequence is TGTGCCAGCAGCTTAGTGCGGTGGGAGCAGTTCTTC. Translation gives CASSLVRWEQFF.

In this sample, this clonotype turned up a few times. V gene TRBV11-3 combines with J gene TRBJ2-1; the match to TRBD2 covers 8 bases. The J segment lost 5 bases and the V segment lost 4 bases, leaving 13 bases of the junction unmatched. The CDR3 totals 17 residues. Looked up from germline, CDR1 is SGHNT and CDR2 is YENEEA. The CDR3 here is CASSSNKGLAGNNEQFF. CDR3 in DNA: TGTGCCAGCAGCTCGAACAAGGGCTTAGCGGGAAACAATGAGCAGTTCTTC.

This clonotype has only a few counts. This chain joins TRBV29-1 and TRBJ1-3; 9 bases line up with TRBD1. Germline V gene data show CDR1 as SQVTM and CDR2 as ANQGSEA. Unmatched junction bases numbered 4, after V lost 4 bases and J lost 3 bases. The CDR3 loop spans 14 amino acids. CDR3 protein: CSVVQGAIGNTIYF. The CDR3 region has the DNA TGCAGCGTTGTACAGGGGGCTATTGGAAACACCATATATTTT.

V usage is TRBV27 and J usage is TRBJ2-1; possible D gene TRBD1, 6 bases. Per germline, CDR1 MNHEY and CDR2 SMNVEV (reference sequence). The CDR3 loop spans 16 amino acids. The germline V and J ends were trimmed by 4 bases and 0 bases, with 13 bases remaining between them. CDR3 amino acids: CASSSRTESSYNEQFF. The CDR3 nucleotides are TGTGCCAGCAGTTCACGGACAGAGAGCTCCTACAATGAGCAGTTCTTC.

V and J are TRBV6-5 and TRBJ1-3; no definite D call. The CDR3 consists of 12 residues. Germline CDR1 MNHEY, CDR2 SVGAGI. Trimming stripped 7 bases from V and 4 bases from J, with 8 bases between. The CDR3 nucleotides read TGTGCCAGCAAGTCCCCCGGAAACACCATATATTTT. Protein: CASKSPGNTIYF.

This clonotype has ten or more counts. The rearrangement joins TRBV10-3 to TRBJ2-5, with D unclear. The CDR3 has 15 residues. The germline V and J ends were trimmed by 2 bases and 8 bases, with 18 bases remaining between them. Germline CDR1 ENHRY, CDR2 SYGVKD. The CDR3 sequence is CAISEETYAPSTQYF. The CDR3 DNA follows: TGTGCCATCAGTGAGGAGACGTATGCCCCATCCACCCAGTACTTC.

This clonotype has more than one count but fewer than ten. The chain is built from TRBV7-3 and TRBJ2-1; tentative D call: TRBD1 (5 bases). Trimming shortened V by 4 bases and J by 6 bases, and 16 bases separated the two germline ends. Germline CDR1 and CDR2: SGHTA and FQGTGA. This CDR3 contains 15 residues. CDR3 in DNA: TGTGCCAGCAGCTACCCCGGTGGACAAAGCAATGAGCAGTTCTTC. It encodes CASSYPGGQSNEQFF. The full variable domain, rest sourced from reference TRBV7-3 and TRBJ2-1, is GAGVSQTPSNKVTEKGKYVELRCDPISGHTALYWYRQSLGQGPEFLIYFQGTGAADDSGLPNDRFFAVRPEGSVSTLKIQRTERGDSAVYLCASSYPGGQSNEQFFGPGTRLTVL.

This clonotype occurred many times. This rearrangement joins TRBV20-1 to TRBJ2-1, with D possibly TRBD1 on 5 matching bases. This CDR3 is 11 amino acids long. Germline CDR1 and CDR2: DFQATT and SNEGSKA (reference sequence). V dropped 6 bases and J dropped 6 bases, with 9 bases sitting between them. CDR3 coding DNA: TGCAGTGCAGATCAGGGCAATGAGCAGTTCTTC. It yields the protein CSADQGNEQFF.

CDR3 coding DNA: TGCAGTGCTACGTCAATGAACACTGAAGCTTTCTTT. It encodes CSATSMNTEAFF. The chain uses TRBV20-1 and TRBJ1-1; no definite D call. V was shortened by 4 bases and J by 0 bases, with 6 bases between the two germline ends. Per the germline V gene, CDR1 is DFQATT and CDR2 is SNEGSKA (reference sequence). This CDR3 contains 12 residues.

The chain uses TRBV6-1 and TRBJ1-1; 7 bases fit TRBD1. The CDR3 contains 14 residues. Unmatched junction bases numbered 8, after V lost 6 bases and J lost 4 bases. Germline V gene lookup returns CDR1 MNHNS and CDR2 SASEGT. Written as DNA, the CDR3 is TGTGCCAGCAGCTCACAGGGGACGGGCACTGAAGCTTTCTTT. Amino acid sequence: CASSSQGTGTEAFF.

This clonotype has just a few counts. The gene calls are TRBV5-1 and TRBJ1-3; 7 bases align to TRBD1. Germline CDR1 SGHRS, CDR2 YFSETQ. Germline trimming cut 3 bases from V and 0 bases from J; bases unmatched to any gene: 6. The CDR3 is made up of 16 amino acids. CDR3 protein: CASSSQTGTSGNTIYF. For the CDR3, the DNA is TGCGCCAGCAGCTCCCAGACAGGGACCTCTGGAAACACCATATATTTT.

This clonotype was seen many times. At one boundary the junction diverges from the germline segment, which might be a read error. CDR3 nucleotide sequence: TGCGCCAGCAGCAGGGGCCAGCTGAACACTGAAGCTTTCTTT. Amino acids: CASSRGQLNTEAFF. The chain is built from TRBV6-1 and TRBJ1-1; TRBD1 is a possible D gene (6 bases). The CDR3 has 14 residues. CDR1 MNHNS and CDR2 SASEGT come from the germline V gene.

The chain joins TRBV18 to TRBJ2-3; 15 bases fit TRBD2. V trimming: 6 bases; J trimming: 7 bases; junction bases outside the gene matches: 8. The V gene's germline CDR1 is KGHSH and CDR2 LQKENI. The CDR3 is 16 residues long. CDR3 coding DNA: TGTGCCAGCTCGCCAGGACTAGCGGGAGGGCCATATACGCAGTATTTT. Translated: CASSPGLAGGPYTQYF.

V and J are TRBV24-1 and TRBJ2-1; D remains ambiguous. Trimming pared 2 bases from V and 8 bases from J, leaving 6 bases between. Germline V CDR1 and CDR2: KGHDR, SFDVKD. CDR3 length equals 12 residues. CDR3 amino acids: CATSDYKDEQFF. The CDR3 nucleotides are TGTGCCACCAGTGATTATAAGGATGAGCAGTTCTTC.

This clonotype turned up a few times. The chain combines TRBV11-2 with TRBJ2-2, with 16 nucleotides matching TRBD2. Germline-derived CDR1 and CDR2 are SGHAT and FQNNGV. The CDR3 extends over 20 amino acids. V was clipped by 0 bases and J by 0 bases; unmatched bases: 4. In DNA, the CDR3 is TGTGCCAGCAGCTTAGACGGGACTAGCGGGAGGGGACCGAACACCGGGGAGCTGTTTTTT. This codes for CASSLDGTSGRGPNTGELFF.

This clonotype was observed a handful of times. The chain carries TRBV6-5 and TRBJ1-2; tentatively, D is TRBD1 (6 bases). CDR3 size: 14 residues. Trimming pared 0 bases from V and 7 bases from J, leaving 12 bases between. In germline, CDR1 is MNHEY, CDR2 SVGAGI. This CDR3 reads CASSYSGGGGGYTF. Here the CDR3 DNA reads TGTGCCAGCAGTTACTCGGGCGGGGGCGGTGGCTACACCTTC.

V gene TRBV5-1 combines with J gene TRBJ1-2, with D tentatively TRBD1 (5 bases). The CDR3 has 15 amino acids. Deletions cut 0 bases from V and 3 bases from J, with 12 bases between. CDR1 is SGHRS and CDR2 is YFSETQ in the germline V gene. The CDR3 is CASSLELRADYGYTF. CDR3 bases: TGCGCCAGCAGCTTGGAGCTCAGGGCGGACTATGGCTACACCTTC.

This clonotype was detected only a few times. The rearrangement uses TRBV14 and TRBJ2-4; the match to TRBD1 covers 12 bases. V shed 4 bases, J shed 8 bases, and the junction held 6 bases outside the gene matches. CDR1 is SGHDN, CDR2 FVKESK, per germline. The CDR3 extends over 15 amino acids. CDR3 residues: CASSPLGDRGHIQYF. CDR3 in DNA: TGTGCCAGCAGCCCCCTCGGGGACAGGGGGCACATTCAGTACTTC.

This chain uses TRBV27 with TRBJ2-7; 10 nucleotides agree with TRBD2. Losses at the gene ends were 5 bases for V and 2 bases for J; bases not matched to a gene: 12. CDR1 and CDR2 (germline): MNHEY, SMNVEV (reference sequence). The CDR3 runs 17 residues. CDR3 residues: CASSPYPSAGGTYEQYF. The CDR3 DNA follows: TGTGCCAGCAGTCCATACCCCTCAGCGGGAGGGACCTACGAGCAGTACTTC.

This clonotype was seen a few times. This sequence joins TRBV27 and TRBJ2-3, with D perhaps TRBD1 (6 bases). The V gene lost 3 bases and the J gene lost 4 bases, with 14 bases spanning the gap. Per germline, CDR1 MNHEY and CDR2 SMNVEV (reference sequence). This CDR3 comprises 15 residues. The CDR3 reads CASSLPGTYPDTQYF. The CDR3 DNA reads TGTGCCAGCAGTTTGCCGGGGACATATCCAGATACGCAGTATTTT.

The sample holds a few counts of this clonotype. The rearrangement joins TRBV6-5 to TRBJ1-3; D call uncertain. Germline CDR1 reads MNHEY; CDR2 reads SVGAGI. Trimming shortened V by 0 bases and J by 0 bases, and 12 bases separated the two germline ends. This CDR3 has 17 amino acids. The CDR3 sequence: CASSYSAAPFSGNTIYF. In DNA form, the CDR3 reads TGTGCCAGCAGTTACTCGGCCGCCCCTTTCTCTGGAAACACCATATATTTT.

There are many counts of this clonotype. The rearrangement joins TRBV5-1 to TRBJ2-3, with 8 positions matching TRBD2. This CDR3 spans 13 amino acids. CDR1 is SGHRS and CDR2 is YFSETQ in the germline V gene. V lost 6 bases, J lost 6 bases, and 6 bases stayed unmatched. The CDR3 bases are TGCGCCAGCAAAGCGGGAGATGGTGATACGCAGTATTTT. Residues: CASKAGDGDTQYF.

This clonotype appeared a few times. The chain joins TRBV7-8 to TRBJ2-4, with 7 positions matching TRBD1. The CDR3 sequence is 13 residues long. V shed 5 bases, J shed 5 bases, and the junction held 3 bases outside the gene matches. The germline V gene encodes CDR1 SGHVS and CDR2 FQNEAQ. The CDR3 loop reads CASSLGQENIQYF. The CDR3 bases are TGTGCCAGCAGCCTCGGACAGGAAAACATTCAGTACTTC.

There are a few counts of this clonotype. The chain recombines TRBV20-1 with TRBJ2-1; D may be TRBD2 (6 bases). Per germline, CDR1 DFQATT and CDR2 SNEGSKA (reference sequence). Trimming left V 4 bases short and J 4 bases short, with 14 bases between. This CDR3 comprises 14 residues. CDR3 coding DNA: TGCAGTGCTATTCCCGGGACTTCTTACAATGAGCAGTTCTTC. The encoded protein is CSAIPGTSYNEQFF.

This chain joins TRBV5-1 and TRBJ2-5, with a possible D match to TRBD1 (5 bases). Between the trimmed V and J ends, which lost 3 bases and 5 bases, there was a span of 23 bases. This CDR3 spans 17 amino acids. Germline-derived CDR1 and CDR2 are SGHRS and YFSETQ. This CDR3 reads CASSSGAYYGVTETQYF. The CDR3 DNA reads TGCGCCAGCAGCTCTGGGGCATATTACGGAGTAACGGAGACCCAGTACTTC.

The chain couples TRBV4-1 to TRBJ2-3, with D possibly matching TRBD1 (6 bases). The CDR3 is 16 residues long. CDR1 and CDR2 (germline): MGHRA, YSYEKL. Trimming cost V 3 bases and J 2 bases, with 15 bases left between them. CDR3 coding DNA: TGCGCCAGCAGCCACATCAGGGGCCGGGTCACAGATACGCAGTATTTT. Protein sequence: CASSHIRGRVTDTQYF.

The V gene is TRBV6-1, the J gene TRBJ1-5; TRBD1 might be the D (6 bases). V was clipped by 5 bases and J by 0 bases, with 17 bases between them. The CDR3 loop spans 17 amino acids. Germline CDR1 reads MNHNS; CDR2 reads SASEGT. CDR3 amino acids: CASSTAGTRYSNQPQHF. CDR3 DNA: TGTGCCAGCAGTACCGCCGGGACACGGTATAGCAATCAGCCCCAGCATTTT.